This T cell receptor (beta chain) was captured in a study of blood T cell repertoires in COVID-19. Background on the study: The samples span acute and convalescent COVID-19 from the United States, Italy and Spain. PBMCs, B-cell-depleted T cells, or T cells provided the cDNA or gDNA that made up the material.

This clone came up once. Authors' data handling: Counts of nucleated cells, estimated from reference gene primer amplification, were obtained. Assay used: immunoSEQ multiplex PCR; TCRdb lists only in-frame clones, some missing. The V and J calls and clone size come from that table; D and trimming were worked out from the DNA. The repertoire holds 85,000 to 130,000 clones, with approximately 90% as singletons. V was shortened by 4 bases and J by 10 bases, with 17 bases between the two germline ends. The CDR3 length is 14 residues. Germline CDR1 is MDHEN and CDR2 is SYDVKM. The sequence derives from a man aged 55-75 years with acute or convalescent COVID-19. The sample taken for sequencing was peripheral blood. The gene calls are TRBV28 and TRBJ2-1, with TRBD1 as a possible D gene (5 bases). The CDR3 reads CASSWGRGVGEQFF. The CDR3 nucleotides are TGTGCCAGCAGTTGGGGAAGGGGCGTTGGGGAGCAGTTCTTC.